This T cell receptor beta chain was documented in a study of T cell responses to AZD1222 COVID-19 vaccine. Notes on the study in general: Baseline seropositives among AZD1222 recipients totaled only six. Vaccine-related CD4 TCRs covered spike, predominating at 160-218 and 743-854. Donors were mostly white British, more females; clonal diversity possibly underestimated. Increases in Spike-specific TCR breadth and depth were seen after two AZD1222 doses.

Profiling relied on immunoSEQ multiplex PCR, and the TCRdb table lists in-frame clones only, not all of them. The sample holds roughly 77,000 clones, more than 85% seen once. Germline values: CDR1 MGHDK, CDR2 SYGVNS. The J segment lost 8 bases and the V segment lost 4 bases, leaving 5 bases of the junction unmatched. The CDR3 runs to 14 residues. Comments on this clone: Its antigen is still unknown.

Sequences were derived from peripheral blood, sampled 28 days after the second AZD1222 dose. The sequence was collected from an adult who received the AZD1222 COVID-19 vaccine. This chain uses TRBV25-1 with TRBJ1-6; 7 bases line up with TRBD1. The CDR3 region is CASSGQGVHSPLHF. Written as DNA, the CDR3 is TGTGCCAGCAGTGGACAGGGTGTGCATTCACCCCTCCACTTT.